Listed here are 23 T cell receptor beta chains from one sample, sequenced in a study of blood T cell repertoires in COVID-19 (dated by TCRdb to between 2020 and 2021). The library came from the immunoSEQ multiplex PCR assay. The table comes from immuneACCESS by way of TCRdb, which keeps in-frame sequences with V and J called. Part of the clones is missing from these tables; in studies checked, under half for an unresolved V gene and the rest for unknown reasons. The sample table shows some 400,000 clones, and approximately 93% are seen once. Of the sample, around 0.94% falls within the top ten clones. The material sequenced was PBMCs or T cells enriched from blood (not recorded which). The source of these receptors is a woman in her thirties or forties who had been exposed to COVID-19.

The chain uses TRBV5-5 and TRBJ1-1; TRBD1 aligns across 8 bases. Trimming took 0 bases from V and 7 from J; bases not matched to a gene: 2. The CDR3 runs to 13 residues. Germline lookup yields CDR1 SGHKS and CDR2 YYEKEE (reference sequence). The CDR3 spells CASSLEGTGEAFF. In nucleotides, the CDR3 is TGTGCCAGCAGCTTGGAGGGGACAGGTGAAGCTTTCTTT.

This rearrangement joins TRBV19 to TRBJ1-2; 12 bases match TRBD1. The CDR3 consists of 16 residues. J gave up 8 bases and V 5 bases, and 12 bases lay outside the gene matches. Germline V lookup: CDR1 LNHDA, CDR2 SQIVND (reference sequence). DNA for the CDR3: TGTGCCAGTAGTTCTTCCAGGGGACAGGGGGCGCGGGGCTACACCTTC. Translating gives CASSSSRGQGARGYTF.

This chain joins TRBV3-1 (or the pseudogene TRBV3-2) and TRBJ2-1; unclear D gene. V lost 4 bases to trimming and J lost 3 bases, with 16 bases between them. CDR3 length equals 16 residues. In germline, CDR1 is LGHDT, CDR2 YNNKEL (reference sequence). CDR3 sequence reads: CASSPLAARVYNEQFF. CDR3 nucleotides: TGTGCCAGCAGCCCCCTCGCGGCACGCGTCTACAATGAGCAGTTCTTC.

This chain connects TRBV29-1 to TRBJ1-2, with 9 bases identical to TRBD1. The length of the CDR3 is 13 residues. From germline, CDR1 is SQVTM and CDR2 ANQGSEA. The junction had 3 bases not matched to a gene; V was cut back by 3 bases and J by 4 bases. The CDR3 nucleotides are TGCAGCGTTGACCAGACAGGGGGCTATGGCTACACCTTC. Its translation is CSVDQTGGYGYTF.

V usage is TRBV30 and J usage is TRBJ2-1; TRBD2 aligns across 7 bases. The germline V gene has CDR1 GTSNPN and CDR2 SVGIG (reference sequence). The CDR3 contains 16 residues. J gave up 1 base and V 5 bases, and 11 bases lay outside the gene matches. The CDR3 bases are TGTGCCTGGGGTAAACGCGGGGGTCGTTCCTACAATGAGCAGTTCTTC. Translating it yields CAWGKRGGRSYNEQFF.

V usage is TRBV7-2 and J usage is TRBJ1-1; unclear D gene. The germline V and J ends were trimmed by 1 base and 6 bases, with 12 bases remaining between them. CDR3 length: 14 residues. CDR1 and CDR2 (germline): SGHTA, FQGNSA. The CDR3 sequence is CASSLEVRRAEAFF. CDR3 coding DNA: TGTGCCAGCAGCTTAGAGGTTAGGAGGGCTGAAGCTTTCTTT.

This clone was observed once. V is TRBV11-3 and J is TRBJ2-7; D is unresolved. The V end lost 11 bases, the J end lost 9 bases, and 14 bases lay between the germline ends. The germline V gene encodes CDR1 SGHNT and CDR2 YENEEA. This CDR3 region has 10 residues. The CDR3: CAPVNQAQYF. The CDR3 nucleotides read TGTGCCCCAGTCAATCAGGCGCAGTACTTC.

This chain links TRBV2 with TRBJ2-7; no clear D. This CDR3 has 14 residues. In germline, CDR1 is SNHLY, CDR2 FYNNEI. V was cut by 6 bases and J by 2 bases, with 14 bases left in between. CDR3 in amino acids: CASRPTRQAYEQYF. The CDR3 DNA follows: TGTGCCAGCAGGCCGACAAGGCAAGCCTACGAGCAGTACTTC. Complete variable domain (other parts from reference TRBV2 and TRBJ2-7): EPEVTQTPSHQVTQMGQEVILRCVPISNHLYFYWYRQILGQKVEFLVSFYNNEISEKSEIFDDQFSVERPDGSNFTLKIRSTKLEDSAMYFCASRPTRQAYEQYFGPGTRLTVT.

The rearrangement joins TRBV4-1 to TRBJ1-6; weak D call: TRBD1 (6 bases). There are 17 residues in the CDR3. Trimming took 3 bases from V and 7 from J, leaving 19 bases between them. Germline CDR1 reads MGHRA; CDR2 reads YSYEKL. CDR3 in amino acids: CASSHPDEEGGNSPLHF. The CDR3 DNA sequence: TGCGCCAGCAGCCACCCCGACGAGGAGGGGGGGAATTCACCCCTCCACTTT.

V gene TRBV2 combines with J gene TRBJ1-4; TRBD1 matches at 7 bases. CDR1 and CDR2 from the germline V gene are SNHLY and FYNNEI. The CDR3 is made up of 15 amino acids. Trimming at V came to 11 bases and at J to 0 bases, leaving 9 bases not matched to a gene. The CDR3 loop is CACSRGHPTNEKLFF. DNA for the CDR3: TGTGCCTGCTCAAGGGGGCACCCAACTAATGAAAAACTGTTTTTT.

The chain uses TRBV10-2 and TRBJ1-6; a possible D gene is TRBD1 (6 bases). The CDR3 contains 14 residues. The V end lost 6 bases, the J end lost 9 bases, and 15 bases lay between the germline ends. The V gene's germline CDR1 is WSHSY and CDR2 SAAADI. CDR3 nucleotide sequence: TGCGCCAGCAGAAAACAGGGAGCTATTTCACCCCTCCACTTT. Translated, it gives CASRKQGAISPLHF.

In its sample, this clone was seen once. The V and J genes are TRBV24-1 and TRBJ2-2; TRBD2 is a possible D gene (5 bases). V was clipped by 0 bases and J by 5 bases, with 12 bases between them. This CDR3 has 16 residues. Germline V CDR1 and CDR2: KGHDR, SFDVKD. The chain's CDR3 is CATSDLFRGRTGELFF. The CDR3 DNA sequence: TGTGCCACCAGTGATTTGTTCCGGGGTCGGACCGGGGAGCTGTTTTTT.

The chain recombines TRBV12-3 or TRBV12-4 with TRBJ1-1, with unresolved D. This CDR3 comprises 10 residues. Trimming took off 9 bases at V and 0 bases at J, with 2 bases between the two ends. This CDR3 is CASMNTEAFF. The CDR3 nucleotides are TGTGCCAGTATGAACACTGAAGCTTTCTTT.

This sequence joins TRBV10-1 and TRBJ2-1; 12 positions agree with TRBD2. Germline trimming cut 5 bases from V and 4 bases from J; bases unmatched to any gene: 3. The CDR3 spans 15 residues. Germline V gene sequence: CDR1 WNHNN, CDR2 SYGVQD (reference sequence). Here the CDR3 reads CASSRLAGGYNEQFF. Here the CDR3 DNA reads TGCGCCAGCAGTCGGCTAGCGGGAGGGTACAATGAGCAGTTCTTC.

CDR3 sequence: CASGLVLSQGGLSGAFF. DNA for the CDR3: TGTGCTAGTGGTTTGGTATTATCCCAGGGAGGACTGAGTGGCGCTTTCTTT. The chain recombines TRBV12-5 with TRBJ1-1; possible D gene TRBD1, 5 bases. The CDR3 is 17 residues long. Trimming removed 0 bases from V and 11 bases from J, with 25 bases in between. Germline loops: CDR1 LGHNT, CDR2 FRNRAP.

The rearrangement joins TRBV30 to TRBJ1-4; 9 nucleotides match TRBD1. Germline trimming cut 5 bases from V and 7 bases from J; bases unmatched to any gene: 11. The CDR3 is 15 residues long. CDR1 GTSNPN and CDR2 SVGIG come from the germline V gene (reference sequence). CDR3 sequence: CAWGMTGGYSEKLFF. DNA for the CDR3: TGTGCCTGGGGTATGACAGGGGGTTACAGTGAAAAACTGTTTTTT. The variable domain in full, completed from reference TRBV30 and TRBJ1-4, reads SQTIHQWPATLVQPVGSPLSLECTVEGTSNPNLYWYRQAAGRGLQLLFYSVGIGQISSEVPQNLSASRPQDRQFILSSKKLLLSDSGFYLCAWGMTGGYSEKLFFGSGTQLSVL.

V usage is TRBV5-4 and J usage is TRBJ2-2, with 10 bases lining up with TRBD1. Germline CDR1 is SGHNT and CDR2 is YYREEE (reference sequence). The CDR3 sequence is 16 residues long. V was clipped by 4 bases and J by 8 bases; unmatched bases: 11. The CDR3 region is CASSPSPGQGTGELFF. CDR3 nucleotides: TGTGCCAGCAGCCCTTCACCGGGACAGGGGACGGGGGAGCTGTTTTTT.

The chain carries TRBV2 and TRBJ1-4, with TRBD1 matching over 9 bases. The CDR3 loop spans 14 amino acids. J was trimmed by 5 bases and V by 5 bases; bases with no gene match: 3. From germline, CDR1 is SNHLY and CDR2 FYNNEI. The chain's CDR3 is CASSLDRGNEKLFF. CDR3 nucleotide sequence: TGTGCCAGCAGTCTAGACAGGGGGAATGAAAAACTGTTTTTT.

The V call is TRBV6-5, the J call TRBJ1-4, with 10 positions matching TRBD1. The CDR3 covers 14 residues. V shed 6 bases and J 6 bases; nucleotides not matched to a gene: 4. CDR1 is MNHEY and CDR2 is SVGAGI in the germline V gene. CDR3: CASSRDRGDEKLFF. DNA for the CDR3: TGTGCCAGCAGCCGGGACAGGGGAGATGAAAAACTGTTTTTT.

This chain joins TRBV5-1 and TRBJ1-1; 10 nucleotides agree with TRBD1. The CDR3 is 16 residues long. Trimming at V came to 4 bases and at J to 0 bases, leaving 6 bases not matched to a gene. Germline CDR1 SGHRS, CDR2 YFSETQ. The CDR3, as DNA: TGCGCCAGCAGCCGGACAGGGGGAAGGGTGAACACTGAAGCTTTCTTT. It yields the protein CASSRTGGRVNTEAFF. The whole variable domain, filled in from reference TRBV5-1 and TRBJ1-1, reads KAGVTQTPRYLIKTRGQQVTLSCSPISGHRSVSWYQQTPGQGLQFLFEYFSETQRNKGNFPGRFSGRQFSNSRSEMNVSTLELGDSALYLCASSRTGGRVNTEAFFGQGTRLTVV.

The rearrangement joins TRBV27 to TRBJ2-7, with TRBD2 as a possible D gene (7 bases). There are 17 residues in the CDR3. CDR1 and CDR2 from the germline V gene are MNHEY and SMNVEV (reference sequence). Trimming shortened V by 2 bases and J by 5 bases, and 22 bases separated the two germline ends. DNA for the CDR3: TGTGCCAGCAGTTTAGTCAGGGGCGGCGGGAGTTCCCACGAGCAGTACTTC. This translates into CASSLVRGGGSSHEQYF.

This chain connects TRBV7-2 to TRBJ2-7, with 7 bases identical to TRBD2. The CDR3 runs to 15 residues. The junction had 7 bases not matched to a gene; V was cut back by 3 bases and J by 2 bases. Germline CDR1 and CDR2: SGHTA and FQGNSA. CDR3 protein: CASSLGGVQPYEQYF. For the CDR3, the DNA is TGTGCCAGCAGCTTGGGAGGGGTTCAACCCTACGAGCAGTACTTC.

CDR3 residues: CASSLGPHNEKLFF. In DNA form, the CDR3 reads TGCGCCAGCAGCTTGGGGCCCCATAATGAAAAACTGTTTTTT. This chain uses TRBV5-1 with TRBJ1-4; D not certain. The ends were cut back, 0 bases at V and 4 bases at J, with 7 bases in the middle. The germline gives CDR1 SGHRS, CDR2 YFSETQ. This CDR3 is 14 amino acids long.